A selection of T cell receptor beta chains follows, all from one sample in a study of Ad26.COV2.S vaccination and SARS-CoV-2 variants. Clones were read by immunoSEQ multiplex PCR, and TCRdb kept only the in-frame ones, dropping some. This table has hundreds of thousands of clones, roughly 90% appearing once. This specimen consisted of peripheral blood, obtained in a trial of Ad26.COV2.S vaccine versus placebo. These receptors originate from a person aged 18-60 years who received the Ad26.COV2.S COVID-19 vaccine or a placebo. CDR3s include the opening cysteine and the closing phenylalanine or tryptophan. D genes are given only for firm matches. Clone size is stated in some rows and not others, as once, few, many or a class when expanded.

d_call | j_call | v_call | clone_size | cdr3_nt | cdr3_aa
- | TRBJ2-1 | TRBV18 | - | TGTGCCAGCTCCCCGGGGGACTCCTACAATGAGCAGTTCTTC | CASSPGDSYNEQFF
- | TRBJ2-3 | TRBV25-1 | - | TGTGCCAGCAATACCCCAGGGGCAGATACGCAGTATTTT | CASNTPGADTQYF
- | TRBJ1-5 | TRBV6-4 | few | TGTGCCAGCAGTGATATTACCCCCCCGTTGCGGGAGAGCAATCAGCCCCAGCATTTT | CASSDITPPLRESNQPQHF
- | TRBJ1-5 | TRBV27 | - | TGTGCCAGCAGTCCCAGGTACGATCAGCCCCAGCATTTT | CASSPRYDQPQHF
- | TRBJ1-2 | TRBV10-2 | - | TGCGCCAGCAGTGACGTGGACAACTATGGCTACACCTTC | CASSDVDNYGYTF
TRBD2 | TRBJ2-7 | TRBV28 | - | TGTGCCAGCAGTTTAGTTGGGACTAGCGGATCCTACGAGCAGTACTTC | CASSLVGTSGSYEQYF
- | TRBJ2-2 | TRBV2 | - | TGTGCCAGCAGTGAGGCCCGTCACGGGGAGCTGTTTTTT | CASSEARHGELFF
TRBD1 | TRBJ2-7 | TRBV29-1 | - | TGCAGCGTTTACCAGGGGGCCTCCTACGAGCAGTACTTC | CSVYQGASYEQYF
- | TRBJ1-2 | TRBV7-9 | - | TGTGCCAGCAGCTTAGGCGGCAGGACTATCTATGGCTACACCTTC | CASSLGGRTIYGYTF
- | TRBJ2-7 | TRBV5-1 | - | TGCGCCAGCAGGGGACAAACCTACGAGCAGTACTTC | CASRGQTYEQYF
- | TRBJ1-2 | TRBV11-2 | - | TGTGCCAGCAGCTTAGGACCGACAGCTAACTATGGCTACACCTTC | CASSLGPTANYGYTF
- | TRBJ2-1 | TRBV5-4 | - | TGTGCCAGCAGTTCCGGGACCCCGCGCGCCGGGTATGAGCAGTTCTTC | CASSSGTPRAGYEQFF
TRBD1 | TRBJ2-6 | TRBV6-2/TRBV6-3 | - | TGTGCCAGCAGTCATAGGGACAGGGGGATATCTGGGGCCAACGTCCTGACTTTC | CASSHRDRGISGANVLTF
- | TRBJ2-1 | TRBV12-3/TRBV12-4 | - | TGTGCCAGCAGCCTTGGGCGTGAGCAGTTCTTC | CASSLGREQFF
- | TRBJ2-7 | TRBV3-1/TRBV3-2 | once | TGTGCCAGCAGCCAAGTCGCCGGGCCCCGCTCCTACGAGCAGTACTTC | CASSQVAGPRSYEQYF
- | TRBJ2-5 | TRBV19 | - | TGTGCCAGTAGTATTGCGGGGCTCTACCAAGAGACCCAGTACTTC | CASSIAGLYQETQYF
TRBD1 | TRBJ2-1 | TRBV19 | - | TGTGCCAGTGACAGGACAGGGAGCTCCTACAATGAGCAGTTCTTC | CASDRTGSSYNEQFF
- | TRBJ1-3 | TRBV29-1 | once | TGCAGCGTCCACCTTGGCGGCAGCGCAAGCTCTGGAAACACCATATATTTT | CSVHLGGSASSGNTIYF
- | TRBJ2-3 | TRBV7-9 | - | TGTGCCAGCAGCTTAATAGGGATTAGGACAGATACGCAGTATTTT | CASSLIGIRTDTQYF
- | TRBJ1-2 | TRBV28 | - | TGTGCCAGCAGTTTAATGGGAGAAAGCTACACCTTC | CASSLMGESYTF
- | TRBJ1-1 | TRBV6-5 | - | TGTGCCAGCAGTTACCGTTTTGAACAGGGATGGGCTGAAGCTTTCTTT | CASSYRFEQGWAEAFF
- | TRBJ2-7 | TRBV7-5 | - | TGTGTCAGAAGCCAGTACAGGGTCGGGCAGTACTTC | CVRSQYRVGQYF
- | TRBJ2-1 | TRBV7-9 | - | TGTGCCAGCAGCCCCGGACCCTCCGATGAGCAGTTCTTC | CASSPGPSDEQFF
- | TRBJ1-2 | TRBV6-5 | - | TGTGCCAGCAGTTACTCGATAGAAGGGAACTATGGCTACACCTTC | CASSYSIEGNYGYTF
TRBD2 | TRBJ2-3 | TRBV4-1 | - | TGCGCCAGCAGCCGATCGGGACTAGCGGGAGGTGGCACAGATACGCAGTATTTT | CASSRSGLAGGGTDTQYF
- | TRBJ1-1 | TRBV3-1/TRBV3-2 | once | TGTGCCAGCAGCCCAGGACATACAGGGTACGGCACTGAAGCTTTCTTT | CASSPGHTGYGTEAFF
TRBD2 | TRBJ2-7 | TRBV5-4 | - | TGTGCCAGCAGCCCAGCCCCGGGACTACCGACCTACGAGCAGTACTTC | CASSPAPGLPTYEQYF
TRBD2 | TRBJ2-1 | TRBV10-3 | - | TGTGCCATCAGTGAGCCGACTAGCGGCCTCTCCTACAATGAGCAGTTCTTC | CAISEPTSGLSYNEQFF
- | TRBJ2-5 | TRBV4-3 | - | TGCGCCAGCAGCCAAGACAGGATTGGAGAGACCCAGTACTTC | CASSQDRIGETQYF
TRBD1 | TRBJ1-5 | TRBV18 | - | TGTGCCAGCTCACCACTGGGGACAGGGGATCAGCCCCAGCATTTT | CASSPLGTGDQPQHF
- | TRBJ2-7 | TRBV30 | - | TGTGCCTGGAGTGTACTAGGCTACGAGCAGTACTTC | CAWSVLGYEQYF
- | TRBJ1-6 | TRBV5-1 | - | TGCGCCAGCAGCTTGGACGGGAAGGACAATTCACCCCTCCACTTT | CASSLDGKDNSPLHF
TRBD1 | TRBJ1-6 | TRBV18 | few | TGTGCCAGCTCACCACCCGGGACAGGTGGTATTCCCCTCCACTTT | CASSPPGTGGIPLHF
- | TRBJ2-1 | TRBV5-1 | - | TGCGCCAGCAGCTTGGTGGAGGCCTTCCACAATGAGCAGTTCTTC | CASSLVEAFHNEQFF
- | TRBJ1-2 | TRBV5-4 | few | TGTGCCAGCAGCTTGGAGAACAGCCCCCTCTATGGCTACACCTTC | CASSLENSPLYGYTF
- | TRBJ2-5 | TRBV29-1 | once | TGCAGCGTTAACCGCGGTTTAGAGACCCAGTACTTC | CSVNRGLETQYF
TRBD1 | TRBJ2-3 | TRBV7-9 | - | TGTGCCAGCAGCCCACAGGGGGGTGGCACAGATACGCAGTATTTT | CASSPQGGGTDTQYF
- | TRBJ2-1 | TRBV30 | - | TGTGCCTGGAGTCACTATGGGGGAAGGAGGTACAATGAGCAGTTCTTC | CAWSHYGGRRYNEQFF
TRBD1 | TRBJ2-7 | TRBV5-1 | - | TGCGCCAGCAGCTTGCTCGCCGGCGGGACAGGGGGTAATGAGCAGTACTTC | CASSLLAGGTGGNEQYF
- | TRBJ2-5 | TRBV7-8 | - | TGTGCCAGCAGCTTAGGACTTGTTGAGACCCAGTACTTC | CASSLGLVETQYF
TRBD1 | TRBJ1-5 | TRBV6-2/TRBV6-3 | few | TGTGCCAGCAGCGGCGACAGGGGCTATAGCAATCAGCCCCAGCATTTT | CASSGDRGYSNQPQHF
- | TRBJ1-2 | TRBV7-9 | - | TGTGCCAGCAGGAGGGATGGCTACACCTTC | CASRRDGYTF
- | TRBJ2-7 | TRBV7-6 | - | TGTGCCAGCAGCTCCATGGGCGGCCTGTACGAGCAGTACTTC | CASSSMGGLYEQYF
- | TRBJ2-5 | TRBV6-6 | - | TGTGCCAGCAGTTACTCGGGAGACTGGATGGAGACCCAGTACTTC | CASSYSGDWMETQYF
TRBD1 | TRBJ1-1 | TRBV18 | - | TGTGCCAGCTCCCCGGGACAGGGGTATGAAGCTTTCTTT | CASSPGQGYEAFF
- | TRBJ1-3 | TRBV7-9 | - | TGTGCCAGCAGCCCGACCGACAGCTCCTCTGGAAACACCATATATTTT | CASSPTDSSSGNTIYF